The 20 T cell receptor beta chains listed next were all sequenced from one sample in a study of T-cell memory formation after mild COVID-19. From the 5' RACE reads, TCRdb called clonotypes with MiXCR, one entry per CDR3 protein. The sample records around 340,000 distinct CDR3 sequences, around a sixth being singletons. Sequences were obtained from PBMCs or a T cell subset sorted from them (not recorded which). The origin of the receptors is a man younger than 35 who had mild COVID-19 (a few samples of this study predate the infection). Cell type and time point are not known.

At least ten counts were recorded for this clonotype. Here the CDR3 reads CASSLRADASYNEQFF. The CDR3 nucleotides read TGTGCCAGCAGCTTACGAGCAGACGCTTCCTACAATGAGCAGTTCTTC. This chain uses TRBV11-2 with TRBJ2-1, with D unclear. Per germline, CDR1 SGHAT and CDR2 FQNNGV. V lost 2 bases to trimming and J lost 1 base, with 12 bases between them. This CDR3 region has 16 residues.

Only a few counts were recorded for this clonotype. V gene TRBV5-1 combines with J gene TRBJ1-1; D ambiguous. The CDR3 runs to 13 residues. Looked up from germline, CDR1 is SGHRS and CDR2 is YFSETQ. V lost 1 base, J lost 0 bases, and 4 bases lay in between. The CDR3 DNA reads TGCGCCAGCAGCTTGTATGTGAACACTGAAGCTTTCTTT. Protein product: CASSLYVNTEAFF.

The chain uses TRBV12-3 or TRBV12-4 and TRBJ1-2; the match to TRBD1 covers 7 bases. Germline trimming cut 2 bases from V and 0 bases from J; bases unmatched to any gene: 9. The CDR3 is 17 residues long. Here the CDR3 reads CASSLSDRVLANYGYTF. The CDR3, as DNA: TGTGCCAGCAGTTTATCTGACAGGGTTCTTGCTAACTATGGCTACACCTTC.

In the case of this clonotype: At one boundary the junction diverges from the germline segment, which might be a read error. The rearrangement uses TRBV2 and TRBJ2-5; TRBD2 agrees at 7 bases. CDR1 and CDR2 from the germline V gene are SNHLY and FYNNEI. The CDR3 is 12 residues long. The CDR3 sequence: CASSEAAGDPPF. The DNA of the CDR3 is TGTGCCAGCAGTGAAGCGGCGGGGGACCCACCCTTC.

This clonotype showed up many times. The CDR3 loop reads CASSTGNTGELFF. CDR3 sequence (DNA): TGTGCCAGCAGTACAGGGAACACCGGGGAGCTGTTTTTT. This sequence joins TRBV12-3 or TRBV12-4 and TRBJ2-2, with TRBD1 as a possible D gene (5 bases). V lost 5 bases and J 1 base, leaving 5 bases between the germline ends. CDR3 length: 13 amino acids.

This sequence joins TRBV24-1 and TRBJ2-1, with 8 bases lining up with TRBD2. The junction had 15 bases not matched to a gene; V was cut back by 3 bases and J by 6 bases. Per the germline V gene, CDR1 is KGHDR and CDR2 is SFDVKD. The CDR3 runs 18 residues. The CDR3 sequence is CATSDQPWRGRGGNEQFF. The CDR3 bases are TGTGCCACCAGTGATCAACCGTGGAGGGGACGGGGGGGCAATGAGCAGTTCTTC.

This clonotype was observed a few times. The gene calls are TRBV12-3 or TRBV12-4 and TRBJ1-2; D is uncertain. Trimming took off 4 bases at V and 0 bases at J, with 6 bases between the two ends. The CDR3 covers 13 residues. DNA for the CDR3: TGTGCCAGCAGTTCCGGTGCTAACTATGGCTACACCTTC. Its translation is CASSSGANYGYTF.

In this sample, this clonotype turned up a few times. The chain has TRBV29-1 and TRBJ2-4, with TRBD1 matching over 7 bases. V was clipped by 1 base and J by 0 bases; unmatched bases: 6. Per the germline V gene, CDR1 is SQVTM and CDR2 is ANQGSEA. CDR3 length: 16 residues. The CDR3 nucleotides read TGCAGCGTTGAAGTAGGGGGCCTCCTAGCCAAAAACATTCAGTACTTC. It is translated as CSVEVGGLLAKNIQYF.

The chain carries TRBV28 and TRBJ2-3, with 7 bases identical to TRBD1. This CDR3 is built from 15 residues. The V gene end was trimmed by 6 bases and the J gene end by 3 bases; junction bases not matched to a gene: 9. Per germline, CDR1 MDHEN and CDR2 SYDVKM. CDR3 sequence: CASSEIQGKTDTQYF. CDR3 coding DNA: TGTGCCAGCAGCGAGATACAGGGGAAGACAGATACGCAGTATTTT.

This clonotype occurred many times. The CDR3 nucleotides are TGCAGTGCTAGAGTTATAGCCTACGAGCAGTACTTC. Protein sequence: CSARVIAYEQYF. The rearrangement links TRBV20-1 to TRBJ2-7; D unclear. CDR1 is DFQATT, CDR2 SNEGSKA, per germline (reference sequence). The V end lost 1 base, the J end lost 2 bases, and 6 bases lay between the germline ends. The CDR3 has 12 residues.

This clonotype appeared many times. This chain uses TRBV20-1 with TRBJ2-1, with D possibly TRBD1 on 5 matching bases. CDR1 and CDR2 from the germline V gene are DFQATT and SNEGSKA (reference sequence). The V gene lost 1 base and the J gene lost 4 bases, with 17 bases spanning the gap. The CDR3 spans 16 residues. The CDR3 DNA is TGCAGTGCTAGAGGATTTGACAGCGCCAAGTACAATGAGCAGTTCTTC. As protein: CSARGFDSAKYNEQFF.

This clonotype occurred a few times. V gene TRBV25-1 combines with J gene TRBJ1-2; possible D gene TRBD1, 5 bases. The CDR3 contains 15 residues. The germline CDR1 and CDR2 sequences are MGHDK and SYGVNS. V was pared by 3 bases and J by 6 bases, with 17 bases between. DNA for the CDR3: TGTGCCAGCAGTGAGGGACCCTTGGGAGGGGATGGCTACACCTTC. Protein: CASSEGPLGGDGYTF.

There are many counts of this clonotype. The genes are TRBV24-1 and TRBJ2-1, with D unresolved. Trimming cost V 3 bases and J 4 bases, with 3 bases left between them. CDR1 and CDR2 (germline): KGHDR, SFDVKD. This CDR3 region has 12 residues. CDR3 in amino acids: CATSDEYNEQFF. CDR3 coding DNA: TGTGCCACCAGTGATGAGTACAATGAGCAGTTCTTC.

The V call is TRBV7-2, the J call TRBJ1-2; D remains ambiguous. Germline assignment: CDR1 SGHTA and CDR2 FQGNSA. Trimming cost V 6 bases and J 0 bases, with 11 bases left between them. This CDR3 has 14 residues. CDR3 sequence: CASRILRTNYGYTF. The CDR3, as DNA: TGTGCCAGCAGGATACTAAGGACTAACTATGGCTACACCTTC.

This clonotype was counted only a few times. The chain combines TRBV29-1 with TRBJ2-3; perhaps TRBD2 as D (6 bases). Germline V CDR1 and CDR2: SQVTM, ANQGSEA. This CDR3 has 13 residues. V was cut by 1 base and J by 7 bases, with 12 bases left in between. The CDR3 DNA sequence: TGCAGCGTTGAAGCCGGGGGTACAAATACGCAGTATTTT. Protein product: CSVEAGGTNTQYF.

This clonotype was seen only a few times. The rearrangement joins TRBV5-1 to TRBJ2-3, with TRBD1 as a possible D gene (6 bases). This CDR3 comprises 13 residues. V gave up 5 bases and J gave up 0 bases, with 7 bases separating them. CDR1 and CDR2 (germline): SGHRS, YFSETQ. Here the CDR3 reads CASRQGSTDTQYF. The CDR3 DNA reads as TGCGCCAGCAGGCAGGGGAGCACAGATACGCAGTATTTT.

This clonotype has ten or more counts. The chain links TRBV18 to TRBJ1-6; D gene ambiguous. The CDR3 has 15 amino acids. Germline V gene data show CDR1 as KGHSH and CDR2 as LQKENI. The ends were cut back, 3 bases at V and 4 bases at J, with 10 bases in the middle. The DNA for the CDR3 is TGTGCCAGCTCACCCCGGGATCAGTATAATTCACCCCTCCACTTT. This gives the protein CASSPRDQYNSPLHF.

This chain uses TRBV27 with TRBJ1-2; no reliable D call. CDR1 is MNHEY, CDR2 SMNVEV, per germline (reference sequence). Trimming cost V 5 bases and J 6 bases, with 16 bases left between them. CDR3 length: 14 amino acids. The CDR3 coding sequence is TGTGCCAGCAGTAGCAAAAGGGTTGTCGATGGCTACACCTTC. It translates to CASSSKRVVDGYTF.

This clonotype was picked up one time. This chain joins TRBV9 and TRBJ2-5; no definite D call. This CDR3 region has 13 residues. CDR1 and CDR2 (germline): SGDLS, YYNGEE. Deletions cut 3 bases from V and 3 bases from J, with 9 bases between. The DNA for the CDR3 is TGTGCCAGCAGCGGGGGTATGGAAGAGACCCAGTACTTC. Translating it yields CASSGGMEETQYF.

This clonotype was picked up a small number of times. The chain has TRBV6-2 or TRBV6-3 and TRBJ2-7; D remains ambiguous. The V gene's germline CDR1 is MNHEY and CDR2 SVGEGT. The V end was cut by 8 bases, the J end by 7 bases, with 18 bases between. This CDR3 contains 13 residues. The CDR3 DNA is TGTGCCAGCGGCATAGACCCCACGTGGGAGCAGTACTTC. This codes for CASGIDPTWEQYF.